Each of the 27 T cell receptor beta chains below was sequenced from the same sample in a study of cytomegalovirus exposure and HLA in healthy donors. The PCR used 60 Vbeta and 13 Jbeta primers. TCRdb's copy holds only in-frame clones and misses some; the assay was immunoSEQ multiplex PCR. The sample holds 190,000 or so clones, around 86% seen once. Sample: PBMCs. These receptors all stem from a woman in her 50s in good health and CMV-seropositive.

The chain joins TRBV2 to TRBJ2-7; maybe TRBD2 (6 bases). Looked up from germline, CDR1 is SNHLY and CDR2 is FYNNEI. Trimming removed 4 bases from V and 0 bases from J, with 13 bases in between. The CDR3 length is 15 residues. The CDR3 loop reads CASSVFRGVSYEQYF. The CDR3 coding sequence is TGTGCCAGCAGTGTATTTCGCGGGGTCTCCTACGAGCAGTACTTC.

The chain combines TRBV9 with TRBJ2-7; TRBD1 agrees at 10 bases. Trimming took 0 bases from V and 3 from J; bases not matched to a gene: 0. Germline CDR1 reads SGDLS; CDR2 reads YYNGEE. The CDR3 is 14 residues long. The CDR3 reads CASSVGDRGYEQYF. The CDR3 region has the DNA TGTGCCAGCAGCGTAGGGGACAGGGGCTACGAGCAGTACTTC.

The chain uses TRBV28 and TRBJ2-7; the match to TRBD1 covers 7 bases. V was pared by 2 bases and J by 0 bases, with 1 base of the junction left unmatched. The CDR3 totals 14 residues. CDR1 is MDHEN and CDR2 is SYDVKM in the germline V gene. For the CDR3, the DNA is TGTGCCAGCAGTTTACCAGGGGGCTCCTACGAGCAGTACTTC. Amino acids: CASSLPGGSYEQYF.

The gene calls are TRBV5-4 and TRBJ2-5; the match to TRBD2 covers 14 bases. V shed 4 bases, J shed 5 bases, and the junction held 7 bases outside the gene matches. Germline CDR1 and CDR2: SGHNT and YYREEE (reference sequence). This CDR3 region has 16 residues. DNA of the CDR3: TGTGCCAGCAGCCCCACGACTAGCGGGGGGGCTGAGACCCAGTACTTC. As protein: CASSPTTSGGAETQYF.

The CDR3 DNA reads TGCGCCAGCAGCTTGTCCGACACCACCTACGAGCAGTACTTC. This codes for CASSLSDTTYEQYF. The genes are TRBV5-1 and TRBJ2-5, with no clear D. The DNA end lines up better with TRBJ2-7; the J call may be wrong. CDR3 size: 14 residues. The germline V gene encodes CDR1 SGHRS and CDR2 YFSETQ.

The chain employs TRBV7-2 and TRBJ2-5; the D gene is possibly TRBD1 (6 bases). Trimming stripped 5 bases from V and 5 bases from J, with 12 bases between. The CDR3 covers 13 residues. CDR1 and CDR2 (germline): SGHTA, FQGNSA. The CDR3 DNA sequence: TGTGCCAGCAGCCCAGGGGATGGGGAGACCCAGTACTTC. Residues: CASSPGDGETQYF.

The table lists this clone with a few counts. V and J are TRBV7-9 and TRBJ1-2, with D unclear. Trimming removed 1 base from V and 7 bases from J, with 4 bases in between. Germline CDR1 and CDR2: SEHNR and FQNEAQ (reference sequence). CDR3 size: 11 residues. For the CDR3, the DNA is TGTGCCAGCAGCTTAGAGCGTGGCTACACCTTC. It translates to CASSLERGYTF. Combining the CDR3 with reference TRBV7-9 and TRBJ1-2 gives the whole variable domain DTGVSQNPRHKITKRGQNVTFRCDPISEHNRLYWYRQTLGQGPEFLTYFQNEAQLEKSRLLSDRFSAERPKGSFSTLEIQRTEQGDSAMYLCASSLERGYTFGSGTRLTVV.

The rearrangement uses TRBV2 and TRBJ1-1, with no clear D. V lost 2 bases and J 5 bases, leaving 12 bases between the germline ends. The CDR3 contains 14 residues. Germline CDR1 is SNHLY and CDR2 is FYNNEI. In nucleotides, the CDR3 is TGTGCCAGCAGTGAATGGCGGAAAGGTACTGAAGCTTTCTTT. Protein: CASSEWRKGTEAFF.

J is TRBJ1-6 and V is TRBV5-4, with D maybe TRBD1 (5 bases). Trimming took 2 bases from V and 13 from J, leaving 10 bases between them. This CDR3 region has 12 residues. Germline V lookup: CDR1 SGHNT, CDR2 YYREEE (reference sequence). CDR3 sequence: CASSLPGAPLHF. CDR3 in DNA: TGTGCCAGCAGCTTACCTGGGGCGCCCCTCCACTTT.

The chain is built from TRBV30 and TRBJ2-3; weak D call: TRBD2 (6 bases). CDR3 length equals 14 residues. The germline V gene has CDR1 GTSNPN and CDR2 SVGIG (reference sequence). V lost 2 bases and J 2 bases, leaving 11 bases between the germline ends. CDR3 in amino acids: CAWSPGGATDTQYF. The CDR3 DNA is TGTGCCTGGAGTCCTGGAGGGGCCACAGATACGCAGTATTTT. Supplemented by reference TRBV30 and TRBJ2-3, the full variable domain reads SQTIHQWPATLVQPVGSPLSLECTVEGTSNPNLYWYRQAAGRGLQLLFYSVGIGQISSEVPQNLSASRPQDRQFILSSKKLLLSDSGFYLCAWSPGGATDTQYFGPGTRLTVL.

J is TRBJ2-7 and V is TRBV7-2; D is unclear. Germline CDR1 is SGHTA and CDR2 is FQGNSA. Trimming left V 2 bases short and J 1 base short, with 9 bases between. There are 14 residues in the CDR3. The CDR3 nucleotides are TGTGCCAGCAGCTTACTACTAAGTTCCTACGAGCAGTACTTC. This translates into CASSLLLSSYEQYF.

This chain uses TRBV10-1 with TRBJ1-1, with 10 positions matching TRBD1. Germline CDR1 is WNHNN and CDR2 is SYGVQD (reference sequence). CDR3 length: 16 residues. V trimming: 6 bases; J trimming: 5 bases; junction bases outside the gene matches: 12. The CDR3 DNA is TGCGCCAGCAGCTCCGGACAGGGGGTGGTGGGGACTGAAGCTTTCTTT. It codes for CASSSGQGVVGTEAFF.

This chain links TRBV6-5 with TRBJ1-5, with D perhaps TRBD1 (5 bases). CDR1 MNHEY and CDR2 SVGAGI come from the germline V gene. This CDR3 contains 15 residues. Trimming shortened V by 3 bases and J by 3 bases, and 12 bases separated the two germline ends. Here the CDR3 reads CASSYRQGINQPQHF. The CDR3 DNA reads TGTGCCAGCAGTTATAGGCAGGGAATCAATCAGCCCCAGCATTTT.

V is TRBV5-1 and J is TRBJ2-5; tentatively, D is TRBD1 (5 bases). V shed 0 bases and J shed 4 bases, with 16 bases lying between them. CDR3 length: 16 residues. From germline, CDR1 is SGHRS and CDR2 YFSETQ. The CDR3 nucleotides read TGCGCCAGCAGCTTGGTTGGTCAGGGTACAATAGAGACCCAGTACTTC. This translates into CASSLVGQGTIETQYF.

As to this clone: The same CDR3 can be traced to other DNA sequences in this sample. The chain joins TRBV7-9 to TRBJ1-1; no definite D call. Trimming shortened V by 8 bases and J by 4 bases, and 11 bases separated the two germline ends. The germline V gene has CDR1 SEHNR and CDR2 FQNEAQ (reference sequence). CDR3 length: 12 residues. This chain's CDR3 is CASGRSGTEAFF. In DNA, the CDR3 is TGTGCCAGCGGTAGGTCGGGCACTGAAGCTTTCTTT. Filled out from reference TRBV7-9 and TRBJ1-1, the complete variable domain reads DTGVSQNPRHKITKRGQNVTFRCDPISEHNRLYWYRQTLGQGPEFLTYFQNEAQLEKSRLLSDRFSAERPKGSFSTLEIQRTEQGDSAMYLCASGRSGTEAFFGQGTRLTVV.

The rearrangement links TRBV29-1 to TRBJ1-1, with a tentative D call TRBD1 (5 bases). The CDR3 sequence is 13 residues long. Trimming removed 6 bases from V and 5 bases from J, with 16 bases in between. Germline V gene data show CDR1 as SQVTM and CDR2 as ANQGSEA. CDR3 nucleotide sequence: TGCAGCGTCGTCAGCGGGGGGGGTACTGAAGCTTTCTTT. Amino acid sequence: CSVVSGGGTEAFF.

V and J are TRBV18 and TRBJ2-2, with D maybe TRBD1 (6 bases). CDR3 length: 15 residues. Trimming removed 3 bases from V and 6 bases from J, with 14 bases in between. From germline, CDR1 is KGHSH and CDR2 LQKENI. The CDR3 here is CASSPTQGVSGELFF. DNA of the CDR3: TGTGCCAGCTCACCCACACAGGGAGTGTCCGGGGAGCTGTTTTTT. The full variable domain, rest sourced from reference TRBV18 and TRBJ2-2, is NAGVMQNPRHLVRRRGQEARLRCSPMKGHSHVYWYRQLPEEGLKFMVYLQKENIIDESGMPKERFSAEFPKEGPSILRIQQVVRGDSAAYFCASSPTQGVSGELFFGEGSRLTVL.

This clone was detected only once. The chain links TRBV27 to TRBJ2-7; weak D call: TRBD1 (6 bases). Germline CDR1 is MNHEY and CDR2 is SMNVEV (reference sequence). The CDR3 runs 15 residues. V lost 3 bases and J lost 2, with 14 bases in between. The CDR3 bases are TGTGCCAGCAGTTTCCCCGGGACACCTCCCTACGAGCAGTACTTC. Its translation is CASSFPGTPPYEQYF.

In DNA, the CDR3 is TGCGCCAGCAGCCAAGACAGGGGGCTCGACAATGAGCAGTTCTTC. It yields the protein CASSQDRGLDNEQFF. The chain has TRBV4-1 and TRBJ2-1; 8 positions match TRBD1. Germline CDR1 reads MGHRA; CDR2 reads YSYEKL. The trim removed 0 bases at V and 5 bases at J, leaving 3 bases unmatched. This CDR3 region has 15 residues.

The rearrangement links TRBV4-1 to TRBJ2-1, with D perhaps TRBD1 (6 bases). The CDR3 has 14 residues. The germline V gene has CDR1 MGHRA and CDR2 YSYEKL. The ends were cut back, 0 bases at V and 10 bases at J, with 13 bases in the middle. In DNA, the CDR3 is TGCGCCAGCAGCCAAGATTACGGACAGCGGGAGCAGTTCTTC. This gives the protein CASSQDYGQREQFF.

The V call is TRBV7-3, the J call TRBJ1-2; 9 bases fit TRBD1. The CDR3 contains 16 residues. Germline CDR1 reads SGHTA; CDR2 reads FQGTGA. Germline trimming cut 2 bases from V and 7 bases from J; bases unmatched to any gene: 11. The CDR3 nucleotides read TGTGCCAGCAGCTTATTACCCGGGACAGGGAACGTTGGCTACACCTTC. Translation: CASSLLPGTGNVGYTF.

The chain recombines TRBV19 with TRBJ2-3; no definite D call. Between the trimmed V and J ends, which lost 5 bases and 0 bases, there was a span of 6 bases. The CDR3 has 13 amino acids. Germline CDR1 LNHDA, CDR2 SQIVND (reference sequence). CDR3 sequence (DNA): TGTGCCAGTAGTCGGTCCAGCACAGATACGCAGTATTTT. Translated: CASSRSSTDTQYF.

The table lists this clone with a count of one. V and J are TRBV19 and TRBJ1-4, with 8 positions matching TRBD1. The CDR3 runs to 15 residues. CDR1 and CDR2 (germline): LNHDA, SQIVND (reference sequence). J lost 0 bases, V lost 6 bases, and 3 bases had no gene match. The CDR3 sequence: CASSSDRATNEKLFF. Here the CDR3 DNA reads TGTGCCAGTAGCTCGGACAGGGCAACTAATGAAAAACTGTTTTTT.

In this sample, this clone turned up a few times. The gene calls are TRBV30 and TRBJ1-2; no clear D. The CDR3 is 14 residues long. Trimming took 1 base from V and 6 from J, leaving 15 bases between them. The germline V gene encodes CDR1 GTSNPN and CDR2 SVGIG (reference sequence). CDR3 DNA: TGTGCCTGGAGTGCCCTCTACACTAGAGATGGCTACACCTTC. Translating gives CAWSALYTRDGYTF.

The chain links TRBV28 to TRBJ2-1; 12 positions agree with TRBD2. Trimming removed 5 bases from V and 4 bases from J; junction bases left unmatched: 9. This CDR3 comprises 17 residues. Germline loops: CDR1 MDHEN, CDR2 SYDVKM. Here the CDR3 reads CASSPRTSGEPYNEQFF. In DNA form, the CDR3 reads TGTGCCAGCAGTCCCCGGACTAGCGGGGAACCATACAATGAGCAGTTCTTC.

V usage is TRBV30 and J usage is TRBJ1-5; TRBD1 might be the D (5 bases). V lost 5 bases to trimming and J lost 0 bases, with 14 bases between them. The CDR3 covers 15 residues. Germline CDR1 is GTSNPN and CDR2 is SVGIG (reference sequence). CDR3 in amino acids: CAWGSGTHSNQPQHF. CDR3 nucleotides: TGTGCCTGGGGTTCCGGGACTCATAGCAATCAGCCCCAGCATTTT.

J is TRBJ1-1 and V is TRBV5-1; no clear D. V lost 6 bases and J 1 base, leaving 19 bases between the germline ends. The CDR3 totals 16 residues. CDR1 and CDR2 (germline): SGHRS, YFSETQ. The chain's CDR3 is CASKRTVGVENTEAFF. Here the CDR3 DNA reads TGCGCCAGCAAACGGACTGTCGGCGTCGAGAACACTGAAGCTTTCTTT.